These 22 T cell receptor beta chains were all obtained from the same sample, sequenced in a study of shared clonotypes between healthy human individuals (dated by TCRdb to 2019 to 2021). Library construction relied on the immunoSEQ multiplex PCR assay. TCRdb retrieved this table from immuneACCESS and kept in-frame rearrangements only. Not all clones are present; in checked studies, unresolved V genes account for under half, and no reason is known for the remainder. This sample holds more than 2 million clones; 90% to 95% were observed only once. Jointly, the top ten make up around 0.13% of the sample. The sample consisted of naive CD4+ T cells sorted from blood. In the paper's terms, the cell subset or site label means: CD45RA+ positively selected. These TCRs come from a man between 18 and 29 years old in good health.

The CDR3 nucleotides read TGTGCCAGCAGCCCCGACAGGGGAATATTCTCCTATAATTCACCCCTCCACTTT. It translates to CASSPDRGIFSYNSPLHF. The rearrangement uses TRBV7-2 and TRBJ1-6; TRBD1 matches 8 bases. V was clipped by 5 bases and J by 0 bases; unmatched bases: 9. This CDR3 spans 18 amino acids. Germline V lookup: CDR1 SGHTA, CDR2 FQGNSA.

CDR3 in amino acids: CASSPAGTGLYF. The CDR3 DNA sequence: TGTGCCAGCAGCCCTGCCGGGACAGGGTTGTACTTC. The V call is TRBV28, the J call TRBJ2-7, with 9 bases that match TRBD1. J was trimmed by 12 bases and V by 6 bases; bases with no gene match: 9. The germline gives CDR1 MDHEN, CDR2 SYDVKM. The CDR3 sequence is 12 residues long.

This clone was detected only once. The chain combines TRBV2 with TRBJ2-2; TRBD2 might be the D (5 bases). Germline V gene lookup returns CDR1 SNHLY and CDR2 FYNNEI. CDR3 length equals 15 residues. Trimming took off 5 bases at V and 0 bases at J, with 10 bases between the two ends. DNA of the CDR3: TGTGCCAGCAGTCAAACCGGGACGAACACCGGGGAGCTGTTTTTT. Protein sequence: CASSQTGTNTGELFF.

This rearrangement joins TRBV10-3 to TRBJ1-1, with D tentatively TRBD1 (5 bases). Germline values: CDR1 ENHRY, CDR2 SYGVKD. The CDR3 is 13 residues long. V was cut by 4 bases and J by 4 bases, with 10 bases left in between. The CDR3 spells CAISVDSFTEAFF. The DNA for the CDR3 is TGTGCCATCAGTGTAGACAGTTTCACTGAAGCTTTCTTT.

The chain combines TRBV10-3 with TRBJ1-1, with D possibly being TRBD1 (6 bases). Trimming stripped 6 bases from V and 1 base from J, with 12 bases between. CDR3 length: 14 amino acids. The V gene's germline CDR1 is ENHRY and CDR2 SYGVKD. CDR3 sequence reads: CAIRAGVENTEAFF. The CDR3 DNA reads TGTGCCATCAGGGCAGGGGTTGAGAACACTGAAGCTTTCTTT.

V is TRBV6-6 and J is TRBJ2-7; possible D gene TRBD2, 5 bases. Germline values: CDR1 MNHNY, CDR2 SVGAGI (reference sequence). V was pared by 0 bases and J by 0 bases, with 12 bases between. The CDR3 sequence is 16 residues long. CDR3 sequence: CASSYSAWESSYEQYF. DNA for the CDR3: TGTGCCAGCAGTTACTCGGCCTGGGAGAGCTCCTACGAGCAGTACTTC.

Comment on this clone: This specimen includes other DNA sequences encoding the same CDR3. CDR3 nucleotides: TGCAGTGCTCCGGCGGGAAACACCATATATTTT. Amino acid sequence: CSAPAGNTIYF. The chain joins TRBV20-1 to TRBJ1-3, with no clear D. Trimming shortened V by 5 bases and J by 4 bases, and 6 bases separated the two germline ends. Germline assignment: CDR1 DFQATT and CDR2 SNEGSKA (reference sequence). There are 11 residues in the CDR3.

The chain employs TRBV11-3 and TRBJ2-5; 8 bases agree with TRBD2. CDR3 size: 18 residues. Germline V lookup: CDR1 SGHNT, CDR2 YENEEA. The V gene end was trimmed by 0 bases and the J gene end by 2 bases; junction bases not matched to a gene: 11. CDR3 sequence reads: CASSLEAAGRGGQETQYF. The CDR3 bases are TGTGCCAGCAGCTTAGAAGCGGCGGGTCGGGGGGGACAAGAGACCCAGTACTTC.

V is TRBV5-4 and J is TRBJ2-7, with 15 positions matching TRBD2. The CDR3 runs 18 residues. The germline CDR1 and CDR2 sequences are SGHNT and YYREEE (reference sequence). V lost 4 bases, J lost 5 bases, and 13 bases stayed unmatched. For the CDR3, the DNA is TGTGCCAGCAGCCCCTGGAGGACTAGCGGGGGGGCGGTAAACGAGCAGTACTTC. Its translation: CASSPWRTSGGAVNEQYF.

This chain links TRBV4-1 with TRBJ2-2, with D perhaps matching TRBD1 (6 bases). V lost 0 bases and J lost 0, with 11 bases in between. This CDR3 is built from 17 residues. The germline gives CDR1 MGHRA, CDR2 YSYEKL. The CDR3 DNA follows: TGCGCCAGCAGCCAAGAGTATGGGGGCGCGAACACCGGGGAGCTGTTTTTT. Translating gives CASSQEYGGANTGELFF.

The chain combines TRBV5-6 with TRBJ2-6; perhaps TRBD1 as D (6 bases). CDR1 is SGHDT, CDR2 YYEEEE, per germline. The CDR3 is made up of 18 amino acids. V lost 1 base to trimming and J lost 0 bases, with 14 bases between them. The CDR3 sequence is CASSLLDRINSGANVLTF. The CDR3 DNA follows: TGTGCCAGCAGCTTGCTGGACAGAATAAACTCTGGGGCCAACGTCCTGACTTTC.

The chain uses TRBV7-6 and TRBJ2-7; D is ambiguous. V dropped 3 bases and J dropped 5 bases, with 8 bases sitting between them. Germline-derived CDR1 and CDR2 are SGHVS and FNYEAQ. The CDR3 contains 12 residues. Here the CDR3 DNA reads TGTGCCAGCAGCTTCTTAATTAACGAGCAGTACTTC. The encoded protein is CASSFLINEQYF.

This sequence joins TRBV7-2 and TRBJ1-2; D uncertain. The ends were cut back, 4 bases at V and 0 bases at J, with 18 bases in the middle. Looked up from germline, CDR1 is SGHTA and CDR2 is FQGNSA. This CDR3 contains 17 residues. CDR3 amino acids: CASSSMIGGKANYGYTF. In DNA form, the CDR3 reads TGTGCCAGCAGCTCCATGATCGGAGGGAAAGCTAACTATGGCTACACCTTC.

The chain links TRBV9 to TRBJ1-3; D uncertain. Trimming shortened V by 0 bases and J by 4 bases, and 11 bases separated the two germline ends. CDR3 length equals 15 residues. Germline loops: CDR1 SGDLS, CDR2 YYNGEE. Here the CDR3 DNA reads TGTGCCAGCAGCGTAGCCTTGGGTGACGGAAACACCATATATTTT. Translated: CASSVALGDGNTIYF.

The CDR3 protein is CAIRATGDTQYF. For the CDR3, the DNA is TGTGCCATCAGGGCGACCGGAGATACGCAGTATTTT. The V call is TRBV10-3, the J call TRBJ2-3; D gene ambiguous. Germline CDR1 ENHRY, CDR2 SYGVKD. The CDR3 runs 12 residues. V dropped 6 bases and J dropped 5 bases, with 9 bases sitting between them.

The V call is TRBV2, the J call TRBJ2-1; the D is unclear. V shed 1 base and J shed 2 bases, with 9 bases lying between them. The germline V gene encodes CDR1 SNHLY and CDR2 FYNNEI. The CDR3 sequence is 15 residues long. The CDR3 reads CASSEGSQPYNEQFF. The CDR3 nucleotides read TGTGCCAGCAGTGAAGGTAGCCAGCCCTACAATGAGCAGTTCTTC.

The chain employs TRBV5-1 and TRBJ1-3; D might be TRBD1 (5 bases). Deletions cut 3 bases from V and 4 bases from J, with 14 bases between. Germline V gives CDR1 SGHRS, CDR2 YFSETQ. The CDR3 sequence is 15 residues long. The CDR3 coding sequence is TGCGCCAGCAGCTCCGAGGGGACTGAGGGAAACACCATATATTTT. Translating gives CASSSEGTEGNTIYF. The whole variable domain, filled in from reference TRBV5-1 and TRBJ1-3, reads KAGVTQTPRYLIKTRGQQVTLSCSPISGHRSVSWYQQTPGQGLQFLFEYFSETQRNKGNFPGRFSGRQFSNSRSEMNVSTLELGDSALYLCASSSEGTEGNTIYFGEGSWLTVV.

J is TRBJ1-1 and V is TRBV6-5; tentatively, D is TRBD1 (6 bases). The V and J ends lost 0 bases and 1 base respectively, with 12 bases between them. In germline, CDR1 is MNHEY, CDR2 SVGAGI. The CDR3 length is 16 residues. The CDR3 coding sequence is TGTGCCAGCAGTTACTCGATCGTCAGGGGGAACACTGAAGCTTTCTTT. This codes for CASSYSIVRGNTEAFF.

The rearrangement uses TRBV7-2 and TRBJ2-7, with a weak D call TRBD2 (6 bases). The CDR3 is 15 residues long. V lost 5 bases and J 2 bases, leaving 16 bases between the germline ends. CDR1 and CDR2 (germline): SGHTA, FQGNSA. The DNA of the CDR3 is TGTGCCAGCAGCCACCGTAGCGGAGGGCCCTACGAGCAGTACTTC. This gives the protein CASSHRSGGPYEQYF.

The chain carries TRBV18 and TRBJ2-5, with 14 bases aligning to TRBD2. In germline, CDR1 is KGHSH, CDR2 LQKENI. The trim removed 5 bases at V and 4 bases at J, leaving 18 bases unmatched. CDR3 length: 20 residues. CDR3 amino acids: CASSSLPLTSGGVVGETQYF. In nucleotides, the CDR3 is TGTGCCAGCTCATCCCTGCCGCTGACTAGCGGGGGGGTAGTGGGAGAGACCCAGTACTTC.

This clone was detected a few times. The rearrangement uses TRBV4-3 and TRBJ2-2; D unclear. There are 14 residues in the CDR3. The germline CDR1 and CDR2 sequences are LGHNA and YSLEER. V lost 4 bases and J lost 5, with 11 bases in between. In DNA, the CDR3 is TGCGCCAGCAGCCTAGAACCGTTAACCGGGGAGCTGTTTTTT. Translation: CASSLEPLTGELFF.

CDR3 region: CASSAGQRTGELFF. CDR3 nucleotide sequence: TGTGCCAGCAGTGCTGGACAGCGCACCGGGGAGCTGTTTTTT. V is TRBV28 and J is TRBJ2-2, with D possibly being TRBD1 (6 bases). The CDR3 sequence is 14 residues long. Germline lookup yields CDR1 MDHEN and CDR2 SYDVKM. Trimming took 5 bases from V and 4 from J, leaving 11 bases between them.